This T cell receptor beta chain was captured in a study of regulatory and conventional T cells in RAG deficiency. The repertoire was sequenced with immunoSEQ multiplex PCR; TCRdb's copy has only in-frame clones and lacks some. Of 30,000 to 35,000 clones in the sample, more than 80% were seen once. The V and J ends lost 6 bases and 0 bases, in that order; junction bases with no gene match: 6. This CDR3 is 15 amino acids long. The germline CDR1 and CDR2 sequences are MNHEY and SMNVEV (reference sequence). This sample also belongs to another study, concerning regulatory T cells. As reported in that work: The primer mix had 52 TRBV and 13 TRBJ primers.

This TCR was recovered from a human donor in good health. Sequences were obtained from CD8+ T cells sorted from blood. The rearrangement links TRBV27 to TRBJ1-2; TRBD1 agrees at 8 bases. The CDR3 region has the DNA TGTGCCAGCAGGACCGAGACAGGGGCTAACTATGGCTACACCTTC. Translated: CASRTETGANYGYTF.